This T cell receptor beta chain was recorded in a study of cytomegalovirus exposure and HLA in healthy donors (dated by TCRdb to the late 2010s). In the study overall: An earlier analysis of approximately 590 of the donors reported approximately 300 Gb of sequence data and 100 million to 140 million unique TCR beta sequences from approximately 180 million T cells. Approximately 310 gigabases of sequencing data and approximately 85 million unique TCR sequences were included in an early release covering roughly 600 HLA-typed donors. Among the roughly 400 genotyped donors, 75% to 90% belonged to the genetic ancestry cluster associated with self-reported Caucasian donors. The study was designed to test whether signatures of past pathogen exposure could be identified by cataloging public T cell receptors. The study profiled the T cell repertoires of under 700 subjects by immunosequencing and related them to cytomegalovirus serostatus. A separate validation cohort of 100 to 150 different subjects was used in addition to the approximately 700-subject first cohort. To predict cytomegalovirus infection status, the study brought together high-throughput TCR immunosequencing, statistical association of individual TCRs with disease status, and machine learning. To study patterns of TCR occurrence, a later analysis re-analyzed previously published TCR beta repertoires from hundreds of donors and added high-resolution HLA genotyping. Rather than using new phenotypic data, the later analysis identified candidate immune exposures from TCR beta sequences and from how often those sequences occurred across donors. An earlier analysis of nearly 600 of the donors applied high-throughput TCR beta sequencing to assess whether each TCR beta V gene segment acted as functional or pseudogenic. Donor age, sex, ethnicity and CMV serostatus were compiled alongside the repertoire data. Genome-wide SNP genotypes for about 65% of the roughly 670 donors were used in a later genetic analysis, which treated that subset as a discovery cohort. Every discovery cohort repertoire had been produced on one sequencing platform. Class I and class II HLA loci were covered by the typing at four-digit resolution. The number of typed donors differed by locus: about 620-640 for A, B, C, DRB1 and DQB1; approximately 530 for DQA1; 606 for DPA1; and roughly 450 for DPB1. Because of strong linkage in the cohort, a handful of DR-DQ haplotypes were treated as single units for association and clustering. Across approximately 400 genotyped donors of the cohort, an average of approximately 220,000 unique TCR beta nucleotide sequences per donor were sequenced, and roughly a sixth of those sequences were non-productive. Broad study findings and their caveats: The 87-base-pair reads could not distinguish some IMGT-functional V segments, including TRBV6-2 and TRBV6-3, so those segments were excluded. A later analysis associated some 17,000 TCR beta sequences with specific HLA alleles at a false discovery rate of 0.05. Linkage disequilibrium might explain the correlated functional status among segregating V segments, but an unknown experimental factor could not be excluded. Cytomegalovirus status was reported to be diagnosed by the classifier with high specificity and sensitivity in both the original and validation cohorts. Sequencing depth was assumed to be roughly uniform across donors in the presence/absence analyses, though that assumption may not hold. It was suggested by the authors that the approach could potentially be generalized to other disease states and immunological phenotypes. Over 15 rarely observed V segments, including chromosome 9 orphons, were excluded from the earlier analysis of some 590 of the donors because counts were too low. Most TCR sequences were observed very rarely across donors, whereas some public TCRs were present in many individuals. A few of the identified cytomegalovirus-associated TCR beta chains were confirmed in vitro to be specific for cytomegalovirus antigens. An association between a missense DCLRE1C variant and V-gene and J-gene trimming of TCR beta chains was found in a later genetic analysis and replicated in an independent cohort. The study listed 164 TCR beta chains as associated with cytomegalovirus. A later analysis found that most CMV-associated TCR beta chains appeared HLA-restricted, with HLA associations seemingly driven largely by CMV exposure. An earlier analysis of around 540 of the donors showed that most TCR beta V segments appeared in productive rearrangements either about 87% or about 30% of the time, which broadly matched IMGT annotations. The only immune exposure information available for the cohort was CMV serostatus. In a later analysis, HLA-associated TCR beta chains showed more clonal expansion and lower generation probabilities than non-associated chains that were equally common. A further reported finding was that TCR beta sequences accurately predicted the HLA-A and HLA-B alleles for most subjects in the first cohort. A later analysis reported that several top co-occurrence clusters appeared linked to parvovirus B19, influenza, CMV and Epstein-Barr virus. According to a later analysis, TCR association rates differed among HLA loci, with DRB1 alleles showing the most associated TCRs and HLA-C alleles showing the fewest. When HLA alleles, especially DR and DQ, strongly co-occurred, attributing TCR associations to individual alleles was difficult. Because HLA typing was missing for some donors at each locus, association tests included only the typed subset. Only TCR beta chains were sequenced in this cohort, and the absence of alpha or paired-chain data limited detectable features. In a later genetic analysis, fewer N-insertions in productive TCRs were reported among donors in an Asian-associated ancestry cluster than the roughly 710-donor mean. The sequencing pipeline was judged likely to have produced a cluster of highly shared sequence variants as a technical artifact.

Receptors were amplified or captured by the immunoSEQ multiplex PCR assay. For the multiplex PCR, a mixture combining 60 forward primers for TCR Vbeta segments and 13 reverse primers for TCR Jbeta segments was used. A multiplex PCR assay on genomic DNA amplified the CDR3 region of rearranged TCR beta genes. On the Illumina HiSeq System, the amplified TCR beta libraries were sequenced as 87-base-pair reads. The published analysis was carried out like this. A later analysis tallied 80 million to 95 million unique TCR beta chains across the 700 or so repertoires, and some 10 million of those chains were shared by two or more donors. To remove PCR and sequencing errors, raw reads were error-corrected and collapsed into unique sequences using a nearest-neighbor algorithm that merged closely related sequences. V, D and J gene segments were assigned by aligning CDR3 sequences to IMGT reference sequences. For a sequence to be retained, a match of at least six nucleotides to both a V gene segment and a J gene segment was required. Rearrangements were called productive when the CDR3 lacked stop codons and stayed in frame with V and J; all others were non-productive. Following IMGT convention, CDR3 was defined as the stretch from the second conserved V-encoded cysteine up to the conserved J-encoded phenylalanine. Sequences without an unambiguous match to a single V gene segment were excluded from the earlier analysis of approximately 600 of the donors. In an earlier analysis of a few hundred of the donors, V segments were called functional above 56.7% productive rearrangements and were called segregating when the between-donor standard deviation exceeded 5%. A statistical classification framework was developed to diagnose cytomegalovirus status using the catalog of TCR beta chain sequences. In a later analysis, V and J genes were assigned by comparing TCR nucleotide sequences against IMGT/GENE-DB human TR gene sequences. In a later analysis, CDR3 sequences and most-parsimonious VDJ recombination scenarios were assigned using the TCRdist pipeline. A later analysis defined each TCR beta chain by its CDR3 amino acid sequence plus V-gene family, and excluded reads lacking a unique V-gene family. A later analysis removed 500 to 650 highly shared, low-generation-probability nucleotide sequences to deal with suspected cross-contamination and a sequencing artifact. In a later analysis, a clonal expansion index was calculated for each public chain from normalized within-repertoire ranks of inferred template counts. In a later analysis, generation probabilities were computed with a VDJ recombination model fitted to out-of-frame rearrangements, and the resulting probabilities were checked against IGoR. Hypergeometric tests were used in a later analysis to score TCR-TCR, TCR-HLA and TCR-CMV co-occurrence, with a repertoire-size bias correction applied to the TCR pairs. In a later analysis, false discovery rates were estimated by permuting HLA or CMV assignments 20 times. In a later analysis, co-occurring TCRs were grouped with DBSCAN, and TCRdist sequence similarity was added when clustering was performed within HLA-allele-positive subsets. Co-occurrence clustering excluded repertoires with fewer than 30,000 or more than 120,000 public chains, plus five with anomalous nucleotide sharing. The clones in this table, taken by TCRdb from immuneACCESS, are in-frame only. Not every clone is retained; where verified, under half of the shortfall comes from an unresolved V gene, and the cause of the rest is unknown. That table furnishes V, J and clone size, whereas the DNA furnished D and trimming. This sample comprises about 130,000 clones, around three quarters of them detected only once. Less than 15% of the sample is held by the ten biggest clonotypes.

Comment on this clone: The target of this receptor is not known. No per-base quality is available; no much larger clone lies one base away.

The cohort consisted of 666 healthy bone marrow donors. Cohort members were all nominally healthy when sampled, although unrecorded immune exposures were likely present. The donor was CMV seropositive and belonged to the group of over 250 seropositive cohort members. Each donor provided a peripheral blood sample, and peripheral blood mononuclear cells were used for TCR beta sequencing. The Qiagen DNeasy Blood Extraction Kit was used to extract genomic DNA from the blood cell samples. CDR1 and CDR2 are drawn from the germline V gene (reference sequence): PRHDT, FYEKMQ. The CDR3, from cysteine to phenylalanine, totals 13 residues. Just the 39-base CDR3 DNA is kept, in frame starting at base 1.

The receptor chain draws on TRBV13 and TRBJ1-6; a weak D assignment points to TRBD1 (6 bases agree). The source is a woman aged 60-75 years in good health and CMV-seropositive. The specimen was PBMCs. Read as DNA, the sequence is TGTGCTTCTAAGCCAGGGGATAATTCACCCCTCCACTTT. This codes for CASKPGDNSPLHF.